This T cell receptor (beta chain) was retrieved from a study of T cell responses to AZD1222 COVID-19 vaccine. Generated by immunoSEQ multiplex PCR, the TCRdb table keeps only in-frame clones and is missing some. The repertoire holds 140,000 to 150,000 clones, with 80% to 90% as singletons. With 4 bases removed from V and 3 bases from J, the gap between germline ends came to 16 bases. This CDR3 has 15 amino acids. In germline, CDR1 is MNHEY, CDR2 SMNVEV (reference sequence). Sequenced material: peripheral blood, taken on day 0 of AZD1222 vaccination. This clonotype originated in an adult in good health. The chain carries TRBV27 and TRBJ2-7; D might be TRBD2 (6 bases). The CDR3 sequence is CASSYRAGSIYEQYF. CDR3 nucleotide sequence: TGTGCCAGCAGTTACAGAGCCGGGAGTATCTACGAGCAGTACTTC.